The entry below gives a single T cell receptor beta chain sequence along with its context. Antigen specificity is unknown. Produced via immunoSEQ multiplex PCR; TCRdb's table is partial and in-frame only. The sample lists 150,000 or so clones; around four fifths were seen once. These data originate in a study of cytomegalovirus exposure and HLA in healthy donors. Study-level points and caveats: Most TCR sequences were rare, but some public TCRs occurred in many donors.

In germline, CDR1 is SGHKS, CDR2 YYEKEE (reference sequence). V lost 4 bases, J lost 6 bases, and 16 bases lay in between. There are 14 residues in the CDR3. The TCR was taken from a young man in good health and CMV-seropositive. The V gene is TRBV5-5, the J gene TRBJ1-1; D is perhaps TRBD1 (6 bases). The sequenced sample was PBMCs. The CDR3 DNA reads as TGTGCCAGCAGCCTAGCCGGGGGGCGGGCTGAAGCTTTCTTT. Encoded protein: CASSLAGGRAEAFF.